This entry lists 28 T cell receptor beta chains sequenced from one sample in a study of blood T cell repertoires in COVID-19. Method: immunoSEQ multiplex PCR; TCRdb's copy keeps in-frame clones and lacks some. Of 85,000 to 95,000 clones in the sample, over 75% were seen once. What was sequenced was peripheral blood. These receptor sequences come from a woman older than 75 with acute or convalescent COVID-19.

This chain uses TRBV6-6 with TRBJ2-3, with 7 bases matching TRBD1. J lost 1 base, V lost 5 bases, and 12 bases had no gene match. CDR3 length equals 17 residues. CDR1 MNHNY and CDR2 SVGAGI come from the germline V gene (reference sequence). This CDR3 reads CASSRDSPQWGTDTQYF. The CDR3 DNA is TGTGCCAGCAGTCGGGACAGCCCTCAATGGGGCACAGATACGCAGTATTTT.

The chain uses TRBV4-2 and TRBJ2-4, with D tentatively TRBD1 (6 bases). The CDR3 loop spans 15 amino acids. Trimming took off 10 bases at V and 0 bases at J, with 16 bases between the two ends. Germline V gene lookup returns CDR1 LGHNA and CDR2 YNFKEQ. The CDR3 is CAKPRDTLAKNIQYF. The DNA for the CDR3 is TGTGCCAAGCCTCGGGACACCTTAGCCAAAAACATTCAGTACTTC.

The chain carries TRBV5-4 and TRBJ2-3, with 10 bases aligning to TRBD2. V gave up 6 bases and J gave up 2 bases; unmatched junction bases: 9. Germline values: CDR1 SGHNT, CDR2 YYREEE (reference sequence). The CDR3 extends over 16 amino acids. The CDR3 loop is CASTLERGGVTDTQYF. CDR3 DNA: TGTGCCAGCACCCTGGAGCGGGGGGGGGTCACAGATACGCAGTATTTT.

V is TRBV30 and J is TRBJ1-2; D uncertain. This CDR3 spans 14 amino acids. Germline V gene sequence: CDR1 GTSNPN, CDR2 SVGIG (reference sequence). V lost 3 bases, J lost 0 bases, and 11 bases lay in between. CDR3 in amino acids: CAWSQTLANYGYTF. For the CDR3, the DNA is TGTGCCTGGAGCCAAACTTTAGCTAACTATGGCTACACCTTC.

V gene TRBV6-2 or TRBV6-3 combines with J gene TRBJ1-5, with 9 bases matching TRBD1. Germline V lookup: CDR1 MNHEY, CDR2 SVGEGT. With V trimmed by 4 bases and J by 6 bases, 4 bases remained unmatched. This CDR3 has 14 residues. CDR3 bases: TGTGCCAGCAGTTCTGGACAGGGGAGTCAGCCCCAGCATTTT. It encodes CASSSGQGSQPQHF.

This chain uses TRBV5-4 with TRBJ2-7; 14 bases match TRBD2. Losses at the gene ends were 4 bases for V and 3 bases for J; bases not matched to a gene: 3. Germline CDR1 and CDR2: SGHNT and YYREEE (reference sequence). The CDR3 is made up of 15 amino acids. CDR3 sequence: CASSPGTSGGYEQYF. The CDR3 DNA reads TGTGCCAGCAGCCCCGGGACTAGCGGGGGCTACGAGCAGTACTTC.

The chain is built from TRBV5-1 and TRBJ2-1; 13 bases line up with TRBD2. Germline CDR1 SGHRS, CDR2 YFSETQ. The CDR3 loop spans 18 amino acids. The V and J ends lost 6 bases and 6 bases, in that order; junction bases with no gene match: 15. The CDR3 spells CASTRARGGLAGVNEQFF. The CDR3 DNA reads as TGCGCCAGCACTAGGGCCAGGGGTGGACTAGCGGGAGTCAATGAGCAGTTCTTC.

The chain employs TRBV27 and TRBJ2-5; 7 bases fit TRBD2. Germline V gene data show CDR1 as MNHEY and CDR2 as SMNVEV (reference sequence). The J segment lost 4 bases and the V segment lost 3 bases, leaving 11 bases of the junction unmatched. The length of the CDR3 is 16 residues. The CDR3 protein is CASSLGWGGVRETQYF. CDR3 DNA: TGTGCCAGCAGTTTGGGGTGGGGGGGAGTAAGAGAGACCCAGTACTTC.

The chain recombines TRBV6-5 with TRBJ2-7; D perhaps matches TRBD2 (6 bases). The V gene lost 4 bases and the J gene lost 3 bases, with 10 bases spanning the gap. This CDR3 region has 13 residues. CDR1 is MNHEY and CDR2 is SVGAGI in the germline V gene. This CDR3 is CASSLGGLYEQYF. The CDR3 nucleotides are TGTGCCAGCAGTTTGGGGGGTCTCTACGAGCAGTACTTC.

The chain carries TRBV5-6 and TRBJ1-2, with D hard to call. Trimming stripped 4 bases from V and 1 base from J, with 8 bases between. Germline V lookup: CDR1 SGHDT, CDR2 YYEEEE. CDR3 size: 13 residues. DNA of the CDR3: TGTGCCAGCAGCCCGAAACTTAACTATGGCTACACCTTC. Translation gives CASSPKLNYGYTF.

This sequence joins TRBV7-9 and TRBJ2-3, with 11 bases lining up with TRBD2. This CDR3 contains 16 residues. The junction had 7 bases not matched to a gene; V was cut back by 2 bases and J by 6 bases. The germline gives CDR1 SEHNR, CDR2 FQNEAQ (reference sequence). The CDR3 nucleotides are TGTGCCAGCAGCTTAATAGCGGGAGGGGGGACGGATACGCAGTATTTT. It yields the protein CASSLIAGGGTDTQYF.

The CDR3 DNA follows: TGCGCCAGCAGTGAGCTTACTAGCGGGAGCCGATACAATGAGCAGTTCTTC. Its translation is CASSELTSGSRYNEQFF. This chain connects TRBV10-2 to TRBJ2-1; 11 positions agree with TRBD2. This CDR3 is 17 amino acids long. CDR1 is WSHSY and CDR2 is SAAADI in the germline V gene. V gave up 2 bases and J gave up 4 bases; unmatched junction bases: 7.

The CDR3 region has the DNA TGTGCCAGCACCCTCTTGATTGGCGGAGGGGTAGGCTCACCCCTCCACTTT. Residues: CASTLLIGGGVGSPLHF. V and J are TRBV7-2 and TRBJ1-6; tentatively, D is TRBD1 (5 bases). Germline lookup yields CDR1 SGHTA and CDR2 FQGNSA. This CDR3 is built from 17 residues. V dropped 7 bases and J dropped 10 bases, with 26 bases sitting between them.

This chain uses TRBV5-1 with TRBJ2-5, with D tentatively TRBD2 (6 bases). The germline CDR1 and CDR2 sequences are SGHRS and YFSETQ. There are 13 residues in the CDR3. The V gene lost 4 bases and the J gene lost 3 bases, with 10 bases spanning the gap. The CDR3 region has the DNA TGCGCCAGCAGCCCCTCGGGGGAAGAGACCCAGTACTTC. Translated: CASSPSGEETQYF.

V is TRBV12-3 or TRBV12-4 and J is TRBJ2-1; 7 nucleotides align to TRBD2. The CDR3 extends over 13 amino acids. V was clipped by 6 bases and J by 8 bases; unmatched bases: 7. DNA of the CDR3: TGTGCCAGCAGCCGCCGGACTAGACATGAGCAGTTCTTC. Translation: CASSRRTRHEQFF.

The chain combines TRBV5-1 with TRBJ2-3; TRBD2 matches at 7 bases. Germline assignment: CDR1 SGHRS and CDR2 YFSETQ. V was clipped by 4 bases and J by 3 bases; unmatched bases: 8. This CDR3 contains 15 residues. CDR3 residues: CASSAWDYPTDTQYF. The CDR3 nucleotides read TGCGCCAGCAGCGCCTGGGACTACCCGACAGATACGCAGTATTTT.

The chain carries TRBV9 and TRBJ2-1, with 10 bases aligning to TRBD2. Looked up from germline, CDR1 is SGDLS and CDR2 is YYNGEE. The trim removed 0 bases at V and 10 bases at J, leaving 13 bases unmatched. This CDR3 is built from 17 residues. The CDR3 here is CASSVGRTSGPSQEQFF. The DNA for the CDR3 is TGTGCCAGCAGCGTAGGTAGGACTAGCGGACCCTCACAGGAGCAGTTCTTC. The complete variable domain, with remaining parts taken from reference TRBV9 and TRBJ2-1, reads DSGVTQTPKHLITATGQRVTLRCSPRSGDLSVYWYQQSLDQGLQFLIQYYNGEERAKGNILERFSAQQFPDLHSELNLSSLELGDSALYFCASSVGRTSGPSQEQFFGPGTRLTVL.

The chain couples TRBV23-1 to TRBJ1-5, with D maybe TRBD1 (6 bases). TRBV23-1 is filed as an ORF, its function uncertain. Trimming cost V 5 bases and J 9 bases, with 29 bases left between them. CDR3 size: 18 residues. DNA for the CDR3: TGCGCCAGCAGTGATGGGGCTCCGGGACACCCGATCCAGATGCCCCAGCATTTT. Translation gives CASSDGAPGHPIQMPQHF.

The V and J genes are TRBV11-2 and TRBJ1-4; D is unclear. Germline V CDR1 and CDR2: SGHAT, FQNNGV. CDR3 length: 15 amino acids. V lost 5 bases and J lost 0, with 10 bases in between. In DNA form, the CDR3 reads TGTGCCAGCAGCCAGCGACGGTCAACTAATGAAAAACTGTTTTTT. It translates to CASSQRRSTNEKLFF.

V is TRBV11-2 and J is TRBJ2-7, with D maybe TRBD1 (7 bases). This CDR3 is 14 amino acids long. Germline V CDR1 and CDR2: SGHAT, FQNNGV. Trimming took off 6 bases at V and 5 bases at J, with 17 bases between the two ends. For the CDR3, the DNA is TGTGCCAGCAGGCGTTCCCAGGGGGGCCACGAGCAGTACTTC. It codes for CASRRSQGGHEQYF.

A few counts support this clone. This sequence joins TRBV15 and TRBJ2-3; TRBD2 aligns across 7 bases. Germline CDR1 is LNHNV and CDR2 is YYDKDF (reference sequence). The CDR3 totals 16 residues. V trimming: 1 base; J trimming: 9 bases; junction bases outside the gene matches: 13. The chain's CDR3 is CATSRGGWAGARTQYF. As DNA, the CDR3 is TGTGCCACCAGCAGAGGGGGGTGGGCGGGAGCAAGGACGCAGTATTTT.

This clone was counted between two and nine times. The chain uses TRBV18 and TRBJ1-1; D unclear. The CDR3 contains 14 residues. The ends were cut back, 0 bases at V and 4 bases at J, with 9 bases in the middle. CDR1 and CDR2 from the germline V gene are KGHSH and LQKENI. CDR3 DNA: TGTGCCAGCTCACCACCGAGGGTTGGCACTGAAGCTTTCTTT. Encoded protein: CASSPPRVGTEAFF.

The chain recombines TRBV7-2 with TRBJ2-2; TRBD2 aligns across 9 bases. This CDR3 is 15 amino acids long. CDR1 and CDR2 (germline): SGHTA, FQGNSA. J lost 5 bases, V lost 2 bases, and 3 bases had no gene match. CDR3 DNA sequence: TGTGCCAGCAGCTTAAGTGCGGGGGGGACCGGGGAGCTGTTTTTT. Its translation: CASSLSAGGTGELFF. Full variable domain (missing parts from reference TRBV7-2 and TRBJ2-2): GAGVSQSPSNKVTEKGKDVELRCDPISGHTALYWYRQSLGQGLEFLIYFQGNSAPDKSGLPSDRFSAERTGGSVSTLTIQRTQQEDSAVYLCASSLSAGGTGELFFGEGSRLTVL.

The V gene is TRBV5-1, the J gene TRBJ2-3; maybe TRBD1 (6 bases). From germline, CDR1 is SGHRS and CDR2 YFSETQ. The CDR3 is 12 amino acids. The V end lost 7 bases, the J end lost 2 bases, and 8 bases lay between the germline ends. CDR3 sequence: CASEGDTDTQYF. The CDR3 nucleotides read TGCGCCAGCGAGGGGGACACAGATACGCAGTATTTT.

Concerning this clone: Germline is not matched at one junction end, which may reflect a read error. This chain connects TRBV19 to TRBJ2-2; a weak D match, TRBD2 (7 bases). The CDR3 has 13 residues. Per germline, CDR1 LNHDA and CDR2 SQIVND (reference sequence). In nucleotides, the CDR3 is TGTGCCGGGGGGGGGACATCCCACCGGGGAGCTGTTTTT. Its translation is CAGGGTSHRGAVF. Filled out from reference TRBV19 and TRBJ2-2, the complete variable domain reads DGGITQSPKYLFRKEGQNVTLSCEQNLNHDAMYWYRQDPGQGLRLIYYSQIVNDFQKGDIAEGYSVSREKKESFPLTVTSAQKNPTAFYLCAGGGTSHRGAVFGEGSRLTVL.

As to this clone: Other DNA sequences in the sample encode the same CDR3. The chain is built from TRBV5-1 and TRBJ1-1; 8 nucleotides agree with TRBD1. CDR1 and CDR2 from the germline V gene are SGHRS and YFSETQ. This CDR3 is 15 amino acids long. The V and J ends lost 4 bases and 3 bases, in that order; junction bases with no gene match: 8. The CDR3 nucleotides read TGCGCCAGCAGCCCAAAAGGACAGGGCGACACTGAAGCTTTCTTT. The encoded protein is CASSPKGQGDTEAFF.

The chain employs TRBV6-5 and TRBJ2-7, with TRBD2 identical over 7 bases. V shed 2 bases, J shed 4 bases, and the junction held 8 bases outside the gene matches. The CDR3 is 15 residues long. Germline V gives CDR1 MNHEY, CDR2 SVGAGI. The CDR3 nucleotides are TGTGCCAGCAGTTACCGGGGGGAGTATCAGTACGAGCAGTACTTC. Translation gives CASSYRGEYQYEQYF.

The chain joins TRBV9 to TRBJ2-7, with D possibly being TRBD2 (6 bases). Germline V gene lookup returns CDR1 SGDLS and CDR2 YYNGEE. V lost 0 bases and J lost 6, with 13 bases in between. This CDR3 has 14 residues. The CDR3 loop reads CASSVGTEAGEQYF. The CDR3 nucleotides read TGTGCCAGCAGCGTAGGAACTGAAGCGGGCGAGCAGTACTTC.